The present T cell receptor (beta chain) was sequenced within a study of cytomegalovirus exposure and HLA in healthy donors. In the study overall: In a later analysis, the 90 to 150 validation repertoires were reported to have used the same platform as the roughly 670 first-cohort repertoires.

Study results and caveats: Associated with cytomegalovirus, according to the listing, were 150 to 200 TCR beta chains. Confirmation in vitro established that three CMV-associated chains were specific for CMV antigens. Most sequenced TCRs were rare (though some public TCRs occurred in many donors).

The length of the CDR3 is 16 residues. Trimming removed 2 bases at V and 0 bases at J, with 14 bases between. Germline loops: CDR1 GTSNPN, CDR2 SVGIG (reference sequence). The table came from immunoSEQ multiplex PCR; TCRdb's copy has only in-frame clones and leaves some out. The table lists about 330,000 clones, roughly 87% of them singletons. Note on this clone: Antigen specificity is unknown.

The TCR comes from a woman in her twenties or thirties in good health and CMV-seropositive. The sequencing input was PBMCs. This rearrangement joins TRBV30 to TRBJ2-1, with no clear D. This chain's CDR3 is CAWSTLHTGSYNEQFF. CDR3 bases: TGTGCCTGGAGTACTTTGCACACCGGCTCCTACAATGAGCAGTTCTTC.